Listed here is a single T cell receptor beta chain. This clonotype was detected ten times or more. The antigen it binds to is not known. Base qualities are not at hand, and no much larger clone is one base apart. The data originate from a study of blood T cells in healthy people across ages (dated by TCRdb to between 2014 and 2017). About the study as a whole: Template switching captured roughly one uniquely barcoded TCR beta cDNA molecule per two T cells in model experiments. The study measured age-related changes in TCR beta repertoire diversity using deep sequencing normalized with unique cDNA molecular identifiers. Donors were grouped into four age groups: young (average 16 years), middle-aged (roughly 37), aged (62) and long-lived (around 80). Using the same blood draw, the study looked at two additional independent replicas of 1 million unique cDNA reads for two donors, one aged 18 to 30 and the other aged 80 or older. Study-wide findings and limitations: Bulk unsorted PBMC profiling prevented conclusive comparison of naive and antigen-experienced compartments. Observed TCR beta diversity per million T cells fell roughly linearly with age, and a significant reduction was already apparent by age approximately 40. A strong correlation was found between observed TCR beta diversity and the percentage of naive T cells measured by flow cytometry. Donor CMV infection status was unknown, potentially confounding age-related changes in expanded clonotypes. Estimates of total diversity based on one million sequenced T cells were considered lower bounds and underestimates. Compared with the aged group, the long-lived group had more naive CD4+ T cells, fewer expanded clones and increased TCR diversity, suggesting age selection.

Library preparation employed 5' RACE. Sequencing relied on an Illumina HiSeq 2500. The second PCR ran for about 7 to 11 cycles and used a J-beta primer mix along with a sample-barcoded 5' primer. A template-switch 5' adaptor carrying 12 random nucleotides introduced a unique molecular identifier onto each TCR beta cDNA molecule. Each sample yielded at least 3 million CDR3-containing paired-end reads. First-strand cDNA synthesis was performed from all RNA using the Mint cDNA synthesis kit, with priming by a TRBC-specific oligonucleotide. Following uracil-DNA glycosylase treatment, a first 18-cycle PCR with universal primers M1SS and BC2_uni_R was performed on all cDNA. Turning to the authors' computational methods: Each sample was normalized by randomly selecting 1 million high-quality reads, each carrying a distinct molecular identifier. Instead of being binned into consensus sequences, reads that shared molecular identifiers were thrown out. MiTCR, run with a Q25 quality threshold and the strictest error-elimination algorithm, handled CDR3 identification, clonotype clustering and error correction. A nonparametric unseen species model with Euler transformation was used to estimate a lower bound on total TCR beta diversity. The public reads were reprocessed in TCRdb via fastp at Q25 and MiXCR, keeping in-frame beta chains. Identical CDR3 proteins give one entry, which carries the most common genes and DNA. These V and J calls derive from TCRdb rather than the authors' analysis. The sample yields about 930,000 distinct CDR3 sequences; about 29% were counted once. The ten largest account for more than 8.5% of the sample.

CDR1 LGHNA and CDR2 YSLEER are derived from the germline V gene. Trimming removed 6 bases from V and 1 base from J; the gene matches leave 14 bases unexplained. The CDR3 spans 18 residues, from the cysteine through the phenylalanine. The entry retains the CDR3 DNA only, 54 bases that are in frame from base 1. The roughly 39 donors, aged roughly 6 to 95 years, were systemically healthy Caucasian individuals from Russia. About 10 milliliters of peripheral blood were collected from each donor into EDTA-treated Vacutainer tubes. Ficoll-Paque density-gradient centrifugation was used to isolate PBMCs, with at least 7 million per sample. Trizol reagent was used to extract total RNA from PBMCs, with at least 5.5 micrograms per sample. For every donor, flow cytometry on a PBMC aliquot measured the percentage of naive CD45RAhigh/CD27high T cells. Another study also made use of these data, one on T cells of mothers and their children. As the second paper documents: Donors were nine systemically healthy Caucasian individuals: three mothers and their six children. cDNA synthesis consumed the entire amount of extracted RNA, loaded at around 1.5 ug RNA in each 15 ul reaction. Sample barcodes and 2-4 random nucleotides were added via the M1S primer in the second PCR. More than 8.5 million TCR beta CDR3 reads were obtained from each mother, and about 3 million reads were obtained from each child. Thymic selection shapes the output of TCR recombination in a similar way in related and unrelated pairs, and inherited differences have a minor effect. Normalized repertoire overlap was always slightly but never significantly higher in related than unrelated mother-child pairs. No persistent microchimeric T cell clones were found, with a detection sensitivity of approximately 100 clones per million clonotypes. To look for features that set related mother-child pairs apart from unrelated individuals, the researchers ran deep NGS to compare the TCR beta repertoires of mothers and children. On average, the children were approximately 11 +/- 4 years old, while the mothers were about 40 +/- 4 years old. After adapters were ligated using NEBNext reagents, the libraries underwent 100+100 nt paired-end sequencing on an Illumina HiSeq 2000. Mother and child libraries were prepared a month apart and sequenced in separate runs to prevent cross-contamination. Each donor had between roughly 450,000 and 2,300,000 distinct TCR beta clonotypes identified. Naive TCR beta clonotypes were estimated from low-frequency clonotypes matched to each donor's FACS-determined naive share, without sorting.

Here the chain combines TRBV4-3 and TRBJ2-2, with TRBD1 identical over 7 junction bases. What was sequenced was blood. The sequence derives from a middle-aged woman in good health. The nucleotide sequence reads as follows: TGCGCCAGCAGTCAAAGATCTACAGGGGCCGAGAACACCGGGGAGCTGTTTTTT. It translates to CASSQRSTGAENTGELFF.